This T cell receptor (beta chain) was observed in a study of shared clonotypes between healthy human individuals. V lost 6 bases to trimming and J lost 2 bases; unmatched junction nucleotides: 10. Germline lookup yields CDR1 ENHRY and CDR2 SYGVKD. There are 16 residues in the CDR3. Sequencing used immunoSEQ multiplex PCR; TCRdb keeps in-frame clones, though not all of them. The table shows some 740,000 clones, with about 91% occurring only once. CD45RO-negative cells were positively selected for CCR7, leaving out terminally differentiated effector memory CD45RA+ cells. This TCR was sampled from a man aged 25 to 40 in good health. The sequenced sample consisted of naive CD8+ T cells sorted from blood. The V call is TRBV10-3, the J call TRBJ2-7, with TRBD2 identical over 10 bases. This CDR3 is CAISPPSGSLPYEQYF. The CDR3 DNA reads as TGTGCCATCAGCCCACCTAGCGGGAGTCTCCCCTACGAGCAGTACTTC.